This T cell receptor (beta chain) comes out of a study of blood T cell repertoires in COVID-19. Across the whole study: Acute-phase and convalescent COVID-19 samples originated in the United States, Italy and Spain.

Trimming cost V 6 bases and J 4 bases, with 10 bases left between them. Germline CDR1 reads MNHEY; CDR2 reads SVGAGI. The CDR3 is made up of 13 amino acids. Original processing notes: Quantification of nucleated cells was approximated via reference gene primer amplification. Data came from immunoSEQ multiplex PCR; TCRdb stores just in-frame clones and leaves some out. Clone size and the V and J calls come from that table; the DNA yielded D and trimming. The sample includes some 190,000 clones, 84% of them seen just once. J is TRBJ1-3 and V is TRBV6-5, with D possibly matching TRBD1 (5 bases). Sequencing used peripheral blood. The receptor comes from a human donor in a cohort sampled during active COVID-19. The DNA for the CDR3 is TGTGCCAGCAGCCAGGGTTACGGAAACACCATATATTTT. This sequence encodes CASSQGYGNTIYF.